The 2 T cell receptor beta chains given below trace back to one sample, sequenced in a study of T cell responses to AZD1222 COVID-19 vaccine. Using immunoSEQ multiplex PCR, the repertoire was profiled, and TCRdb retains in-frame clones only, with some absent. Here the sample spans approximately 50,000 clones, less than 90% being singletons. Sequences were derived from peripheral blood, sampled 28 days after the second AZD1222 dose. The receptors were sampled from an adult who received the AZD1222 COVID-19 vaccine.

This clone was seen once. V is TRBV4-2 and J is TRBJ2-2; D could derive from TRBD1 or TRBD2 (5 bases each). This CDR3 spans 16 amino acids. Germline CDR1 is LGHNA and CDR2 is YNFKEQ. V lost 5 bases to trimming and J lost 4 bases, with 17 bases between them. The CDR3, as DNA: TGTGCCAGCAGCTCCCTCGGGACCCGGGGCACCGGGGAGCTGTTTTTT. It codes for CASSSLGTRGTGELFF.

The V gene is TRBV7-9, the J gene TRBJ2-7, with D possibly TRBD1 on 5 matching bases. The germline V gene encodes CDR1 SEHNR and CDR2 FQNEAQ (reference sequence). This CDR3 has 12 residues. V was pared by 7 bases and J by 2 bases, with 9 bases between. As DNA, the CDR3 is TGTGCCAGCAACGCCAGGGCCTACGAGCAGTACTTC. This sequence encodes CASNARAYEQYF.